These 14 T cell receptor beta chains came from one sample sequenced in a study of tumor-infiltrating lymphocytes in primary liver carcinoma. Both RNA and DNA were isolated together from about 19-30 mg of bulk tissue that had not been sorted. A constant-region primer served to make TCR beta cDNA from about 0.45 ug total RNA. Nested multiplex PCR, run for three rounds with slightly modified ARM-PCR, yielded TCR beta libraries. The first two PCR rounds, roughly 10 cycles each, used TRBV1-TRBV30 forward primers and a C-beta reverse primer. TCRdb processed the multiplex PCR reads anew with MiXCR; each CDR3 protein has one entry. The sample consists of 95,000 to 150,000 distinct CDR3 sequences, around 70% of them appearing once. Sequenced: tumor-adjacent normal liver tissue. These receptors all come from an older woman with primary liver carcinoma and hepatitis B virus infection.

In the case of this clonotype: This may be a read error, as it is one base from a much larger clone. The J gene is TRBJ1-4, the V gene TRBV5-1, with 8 bases that match TRBD1. There are 16 residues in the CDR3. The germline V gene encodes CDR1 SGHRS and CDR2 YFSETQ. V lost 4 bases and J lost 1; bases outside the gene matches: 6. CDR3 sequence (DNA): TGCGCCAGCAGCGTTGGACAGGGAGGAACTAATGAAAAACTGTTTTTT. This sequence encodes CASSVGQGGTNEKLFF.

This clonotype was picked up a small number of times. A much larger clone lies a single base off, so this may be a read error. The chain carries TRBV6-5 and TRBJ2-1, with TRBD1 identical over 7 bases. Germline V CDR1 and CDR2: MNHEY, SVGAGI. V shed 7 bases and J 0 bases; nucleotides not matched to a gene: 6. This CDR3 region has 15 residues. CDR3 sequence reads: CASNRGRGSYNEQFF. CDR3 bases: TGTGCCAGCAACAGGGGACGGGGCTCCTACAATGAGCAGTTCTTC.

The chain joins TRBV20-1 to TRBJ2-1; the match to TRBD2 covers 13 bases. This CDR3 contains 18 residues. CDR1 is DFQATT and CDR2 is SNEGSKA in the germline V gene (reference sequence). V lost 2 bases to trimming and J lost 7 bases; unmatched junction nucleotides: 14. DNA for the CDR3: TGCAGTGCTAGACCGGGACTAGCGGGACTCCATTCCGCTAATGAGCAGTTCTTC. This sequence encodes CSARPGLAGLHSANEQFF.

A note on this clonotype: Just one base apart from a much larger clone, this may be a read error. V is TRBV28 and J is TRBJ2-1, with 9 bases identical to TRBD2. This CDR3 contains 17 residues. Per the germline V gene, CDR1 is MDHEN and CDR2 is SYDVKM. The CDR3 region is CASLRILAGSSFNEQFF. The CDR3 coding sequence is TGTGCCAGCCTCCGTATACTAGCGGGCTCATCCTTCAATGAGCAGTTCTTC.

Comment on this clonotype: Compared with germline, one end of the junction differs, possibly owing to a read error. V is TRBV12-3 or TRBV12-4 and J is TRBJ2-5; D call uncertain. The CDR3 is 12 amino acids. The CDR3 coding sequence is TGTGCCAGGAGTTTACCCCAAGAGACCCAATACTTC. Encoded protein: CARSLPQETQYF.

Remarks on this clonotype: The junction shows a germline mismatch at one end, possibly a read error. The chain employs TRBV6-5 and TRBJ1-1; D not certain. Looked up from germline, CDR1 is MNHEY and CDR2 is SVGAGI. The CDR3 extends over 14 amino acids. The CDR3 nucleotides are TGCGCCAGCAGTGCCGGGATGGTCAACAATGAAGCTTTCTTT. Translating it yields CASSAGMVNNEAFF.

The rearrangement uses TRBV7-2 and TRBJ2-1; no clear D gene. Per germline, CDR1 SGHTA and CDR2 FQGNSA. CDR3 length: 12 residues. V was clipped by 3 bases and J by 10 bases, with 10 bases between them. The CDR3 reads CASSLSLQEQFF. The CDR3 DNA sequence: TGTGCCAGCAGCTTGTCCCTACAGGAGCAGTTCTTC.

With regard to this clonotype: A much larger clone sits a single nucleotide away, making a read error possible. The rearrangement uses TRBV4-1 and TRBJ2-7, with a tentative D call TRBD1 (6 bases). This CDR3 has 17 amino acids. Trimming pared 0 bases from V and 7 bases from J, leaving 22 bases between. In germline, CDR1 is MGHRA, CDR2 YSYEKL. CDR3 DNA: TGCGCCAGCAGCCAAGATCTTGAGGGGACATGGGGCGTGGAGCAGTACTTC. This gives the protein CASSQDLEGTWGVEQYF.

Of note for this clonotype: Mismatch with germline at one junction end may stem from a read error. The V and J genes are TRBV5-1 and TRBJ2-1; TRBD1 or TRBD2 may be the D gene (5 bases each). Germline CDR1 and CDR2: SGHRS and YFSETQ. CDR3 size: 15 residues. CDR3 nucleotide sequence: TGCGCCAGCAGCCCGGATGGGGTAATGGGGGATGAGCAGCTCTTC. Protein sequence: CASSPDGVMGDEQLF.

V usage is TRBV28 and J usage is TRBJ2-7; the match to TRBD1 covers 10 bases. The CDR3 runs 14 residues. The junction had 6 bases not matched to a gene; V was cut back by 6 bases and J by 4 bases. Germline lookup yields CDR1 MDHEN and CDR2 SYDVKM. CDR3 protein: CASRFGTGVYEQYF. In nucleotides, the CDR3 is TGTGCCAGCAGATTCGGGACAGGGGTTTACGAGCAGTACTTC.

For this clonotype: Given a much more abundant clone one base away, this may be a read error. The chain is built from TRBV7-9 and TRBJ1-1; 8 bases are a match to TRBD1. The CDR3 extends over 13 amino acids. CDR1 is SEHNR, CDR2 FQNEAQ, per germline (reference sequence). Here the CDR3 reads CAISPDRVTEAFF. In DNA, the CDR3 is TGTGCCATCAGCCCGGACAGGGTCACTGAAGCTTTCTTT.

Notes on this clonotype: This may come from a read error, since a much larger clone is one base off. The V gene is TRBV7-9, the J gene TRBJ2-1; D perhaps matches TRBD1 (7 bases). CDR1 and CDR2 (germline): SEHNR, FQNEAQ (reference sequence). Trimming shortened V by 10 bases and J by 5 bases, and 21 bases separated the two germline ends. The CDR3 is made up of 15 amino acids. In DNA, the CDR3 is TGTGCCAACAGGGGCCATTTTAGCGGCGACAATGAGCAGTTCTTC. It specifies CANRGHFSGDNEQFF.

The table lists this clonotype with many counts. This chain uses TRBV28 with TRBJ2-5, with TRBD2 matching 9 bases. CDR1 is MDHEN and CDR2 is SYDVKM in the germline V gene. This CDR3 has 13 amino acids. V shed 5 bases, J shed 5 bases, and the junction held 3 bases outside the gene matches. The CDR3 protein is CASSGTSWETQYF. DNA of the CDR3: TGTGCCAGCAGTGGGACTAGCTGGGAGACCCAGTACTTC.

CDR3 amino acids: CSVSGTGMSQPQHF. In DNA, the CDR3 is TGCAGCGTTTCCGGGACAGGGATGAGTCAGCCCCAGCATTTT. The genes are TRBV29-1 and TRBJ1-5; 9 bases align to TRBD1. The CDR3 consists of 14 residues. Per germline, CDR1 SQVTM and CDR2 ANQGSEA. The trim removed 5 bases at V and 6 bases at J, leaving 8 bases unmatched.